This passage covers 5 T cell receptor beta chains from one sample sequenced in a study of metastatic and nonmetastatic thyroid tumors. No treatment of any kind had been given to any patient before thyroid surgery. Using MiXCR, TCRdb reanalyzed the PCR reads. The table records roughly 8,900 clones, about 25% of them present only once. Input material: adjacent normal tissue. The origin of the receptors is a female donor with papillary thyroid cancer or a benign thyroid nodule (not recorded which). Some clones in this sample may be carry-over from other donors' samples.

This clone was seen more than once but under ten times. CDR3 region: CASGPDRGGYTF. The DNA for the CDR3 is TGTGCTAGTGGTCCAGACAGGGGAGGCTACACCTTC. The V gene is TRBV12-5, the J gene TRBJ1-2; 8 nucleotides agree with TRBD1. This CDR3 has 12 amino acids. The germline V gene has CDR1 LGHNT and CDR2 FRNRAP. V dropped 5 bases and J dropped 8; count of bases not matched to a gene: 4.

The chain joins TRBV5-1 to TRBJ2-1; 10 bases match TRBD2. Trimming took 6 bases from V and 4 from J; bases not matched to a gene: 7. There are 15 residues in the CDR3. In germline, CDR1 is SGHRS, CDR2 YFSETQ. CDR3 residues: CASNNPGLAYNEQFF. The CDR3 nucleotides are TGCGCCAGCAACAACCCGGGACTAGCGTACAATGAGCAGTTCTTC.

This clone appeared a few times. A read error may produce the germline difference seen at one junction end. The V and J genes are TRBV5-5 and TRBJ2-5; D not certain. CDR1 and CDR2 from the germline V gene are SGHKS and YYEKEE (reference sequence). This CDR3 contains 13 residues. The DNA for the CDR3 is TGTGCCAGCAGCCCTGGGTCCCAAGAGACCCGGTACTTC. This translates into CASSPGSQETRYF.

The chain's CDR3 is CSASTGMELNTEAFF. CDR3 DNA: TGCAGTGCTAGTACAGGGATGGAGTTGAACACTGAAGCTTTCTTT. This sequence joins TRBV20-1 and TRBJ1-1, with D possibly being TRBD1 (6 bases). The CDR3 contains 15 residues. Germline V lookup: CDR1 DFQATT, CDR2 SNEGSKA (reference sequence). V shed 3 bases and J shed 0 bases, with 14 bases lying between them.

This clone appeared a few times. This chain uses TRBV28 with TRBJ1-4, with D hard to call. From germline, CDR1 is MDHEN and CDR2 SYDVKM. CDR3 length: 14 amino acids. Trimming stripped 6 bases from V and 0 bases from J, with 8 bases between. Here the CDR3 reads CASRTGTTNEKLFF. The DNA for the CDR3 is TGTGCCAGCAGAACCGGGACAACTAATGAAAAACTGTTTTTT.